What follows are 30 T cell receptor beta chains derived from one specimen sequenced in a study of blood T cell repertoires in COVID-19. Profiled with immunoSEQ multiplex PCR; TCRdb holds only in-frame clones, not every one. Of approximately 330,000 clones listed, approximately 90% were seen once; the top ten hold 4%. The sample taken for sequencing was peripheral blood. These TCRs come from a woman aged 50 to 65 with active or convalescent COVID-19.

The rearrangement links TRBV4-3 to TRBJ1-2; the D gene is possibly TRBD1 (5 bases). The V gene's germline CDR1 is LGHNA and CDR2 YSLEER. V dropped 0 bases and J dropped 3 bases, with 11 bases sitting between them. The CDR3 covers 15 residues. This CDR3 reads CASSQDATGYYGYTF. DNA for the CDR3: TGCGCCAGCAGCCAAGATGCCACAGGATACTATGGCTACACCTTC.

In nucleotides, the CDR3 is TGTGCCAGTAGCGACAGGGACAGGAAGAATGAAAAACTGTTTTTT. Protein: CASSDRDRKNEKLFF. This chain uses TRBV19 with TRBJ1-4, with TRBD1 identical over 8 bases. CDR1 is LNHDA and CDR2 is SQIVND in the germline V gene (reference sequence). V was pared by 6 bases and J by 5 bases, with 8 bases of the junction left unmatched. The CDR3 is made up of 15 amino acids. The full variable domain, its missing parts supplied by reference TRBV19 and TRBJ1-4, is DGGITQSPKYLFRKEGQNVTLSCEQNLNHDAMYWYRQDPGQGLRLIYYSQIVNDFQKGDIAEGYSVSREKKESFPLTVTSAQKNPTAFYLCASSDRDRKNEKLFFGSGTQLSVL.

The rearrangement uses TRBV5-6 and TRBJ1-1, with 7 bases lining up with TRBD1. CDR1 and CDR2 from the germline V gene are SGHDT and YYEEEE. The J segment lost 1 base and the V segment lost 3 bases, leaving 9 bases of the junction unmatched. The CDR3 spans 16 residues. CDR3 coding DNA: TGTGCCAGCAGCTGGCGCGGGACAGACTGGAACACTGAAGCTTTCTTT. Translation gives CASSWRGTDWNTEAFF.

The genes are TRBV19 and TRBJ1-5; D might be TRBD1 (6 bases). V was shortened by 1 base and J by 0 bases, with 13 bases between the two germline ends. Germline V gene sequence: CDR1 LNHDA, CDR2 SQIVND (reference sequence). This CDR3 has 17 residues. Here the CDR3 DNA reads TGTGCCAGTAGTATAGTGGGGGACAAGTTTAGCAATCAGCCCCAGCATTTT. Protein product: CASSIVGDKFSNQPQHF.

The rearrangement joins TRBV7-3 to TRBJ2-3, with 12 bases lining up with TRBD2. V was clipped by 2 bases and J by 6 bases; unmatched bases: 9. The CDR3 covers 17 residues. The germline V gene encodes CDR1 SGHTA and CDR2 FQGTGA. CDR3 in DNA: TGTGCCAGCAGCTTATTCGCGACTAGCGGGAGCATGGATACGCAGTATTTT. It yields the protein CASSLFATSGSMDTQYF.

This chain connects TRBV6-5 to TRBJ2-1; 7 positions agree with TRBD1. The junction had 12 bases not matched to a gene; V was cut back by 4 bases and J by 9 bases. Germline CDR1 reads MNHEY; CDR2 reads SVGAGI. The CDR3 totals 15 residues. CDR3 residues: CASSSTPTGSAEQFF. CDR3 nucleotides: TGTGCCAGCAGTTCTACCCCGACAGGGTCGGCTGAGCAGTTCTTC.

The J gene is TRBJ1-2, the V gene TRBV10-3, with D perhaps TRBD1 (5 bases). Trimming pared 6 bases from V and 4 bases from J, leaving 15 bases between. There are 14 residues in the CDR3. Germline-derived CDR1 and CDR2 are ENHRY and SYGVKD. The CDR3 region has the DNA TGTGCCATCAGGGGGGGTGGGCCCCGCTATGGCTACACCTTC. As protein: CAIRGGGPRYGYTF.

There are a few counts of this clone. This chain links TRBV6-4 with TRBJ1-2; TRBD1 matches 7 bases. The V segment lost 6 bases and the J segment 8 bases; nucleotides outside the gene matches: 9. Germline CDR1 and CDR2: MRHNA and SNTAGT. The CDR3 runs 13 residues. DNA for the CDR3: TGTGCCAGCAGCGCAACAGGGGTTCGAGGCTACACCTTC. Translated, it gives CASSATGVRGYTF.

This clone was seen a single time. The chain joins TRBV3-1 (or the pseudogene TRBV3-2) to TRBJ1-1; tentatively, D is TRBD1 (5 bases). This CDR3 comprises 12 residues. Germline CDR1 LGHDT, CDR2 YNNKEL (reference sequence). The V end was cut by 1 base, the J end by 9 bases, with 9 bases between. CDR3 DNA sequence: TGTGCCAGCAGCCAAGTGGGGCAGCAAGCTTTCTTT. Its translation is CASSQVGQQAFF.

The J gene is TRBJ1-1, the V gene TRBV10-3, with D perhaps matching TRBD1 (6 bases). This CDR3 contains 14 residues. Germline CDR1 ENHRY, CDR2 SYGVKD. V was cut by 10 bases and J by 4 bases, with 19 bases left in between. For the CDR3, the DNA is TGTGCCACCCAAAGAAACAGGGAGAGCACTGAAGCTTTCTTT. It encodes CATQRNRESTEAFF.

V gene TRBV9 combines with J gene TRBJ1-5; D not resolved. Looked up from germline, CDR1 is SGDLS and CDR2 is YYNGEE. The CDR3 has 15 residues. Trimming pared 0 bases from V and 0 bases from J, leaving 7 bases between. CDR3 amino acids: CASSVDEYSNQPQHF. The CDR3 DNA follows: TGTGCCAGCAGCGTAGATGAGTATAGCAATCAGCCCCAGCATTTT.

This rearrangement joins TRBV4-1 to TRBJ1-4, with D possibly matching TRBD1 (5 bases). CDR3 length equals 16 residues. Germline CDR1 and CDR2: MGHRA and YSYEKL. Trimming removed 3 bases from V and 2 bases from J, with 13 bases in between. CDR3 amino acids: CASSHDSAGTNEKLFF. As DNA, the CDR3 is TGCGCCAGCAGCCATGACAGTGCTGGCACTAATGAAAAACTGTTTTTT.

CDR3 residues: CASSPGLNEQFF. The CDR3 DNA sequence: TGTGCCAGTAGTCCAGGGTTGAATGAGCAGTTCTTC. This chain joins TRBV19 and TRBJ2-1; possibly TRBD1 for D (5 bases). Between the trimmed V and J ends, which lost 5 bases and 7 bases, there was a span of 9 bases. The germline CDR1 and CDR2 sequences are LNHDA and SQIVND (reference sequence). This CDR3 is 12 amino acids long.

Points on this clone: Germline is not matched at one junction end, which may reflect a read error. This chain connects TRBV7-7 to TRBJ2-2; tentative D call: TRBD2 (5 bases). The CDR3 has 14 amino acids. Germline assignment: CDR1 SSHAT and CDR2 FNYEAQ (reference sequence). This chain's CDR3 is CASSLRGSGGELFF. The DNA of the CDR3 is TGTGCTAGCAGCTTGCGAGGGTCCGGCGGGGAGCTGTTTTTT.

J is TRBJ2-3 and V is TRBV6-1; maybe TRBD1 (5 bases). Germline V gene data show CDR1 as MNHNS and CDR2 as SASEGT. This CDR3 has 16 residues. The V end was cut by 2 bases, the J end by 2 bases, with 14 bases between. The CDR3 DNA reads TGTGCCAGCAGTGAAATTCGACAGCAACTCACAGATACGCAGTATTTT. Translated: CASSEIRQQLTDTQYF.

This clone was counted a few times. V gene TRBV7-8 combines with J gene TRBJ2-7, with D uncertain. The V and J ends lost 6 bases and 2 bases respectively, with 11 bases between them. CDR1 is SGHVS and CDR2 is FQNEAQ in the germline V gene. The CDR3 totals 13 residues. The CDR3 spells CASSYRSAYEQYF. CDR3 nucleotide sequence: TGTGCCAGCAGTTACCGGTCGGCCTACGAGCAGTACTTC.

This rearrangement joins TRBV19 to TRBJ1-5, with a tentative D call TRBD1 (5 bases). CDR1 is LNHDA, CDR2 SQIVND, per germline (reference sequence). The CDR3 spans 17 residues. V lost 4 bases and J 0 bases, leaving 16 bases between the germline ends. The CDR3 sequence is CASSTFGQGISNQPQHF. CDR3 DNA: TGTGCCAGTAGTACCTTTGGTCAGGGTATTAGCAATCAGCCCCAGCATTTT.

The chain has TRBV7-9 and TRBJ1-2; no reliable D call. This CDR3 has 15 amino acids. Germline V CDR1 and CDR2: SEHNR, FQNEAQ (reference sequence). Between the trimmed V and J ends, which lost 2 bases and 4 bases, there was a span of 14 bases. CDR3: CASSLTGLGPYGYTF. DNA for the CDR3: TGTGCCAGCAGCTTAACTGGCCTAGGCCCCTATGGCTACACCTTC.

The chain couples TRBV6-5 to TRBJ1-1; D gene uncertain. Trimming took 5 bases from V and 5 from J, leaving 12 bases between them. The CDR3 runs to 13 residues. Germline V gene data show CDR1 as MNHEY and CDR2 as SVGAGI. In DNA, the CDR3 is TGTGCCAGCAGTCAACGCCGGGTGACTGAAGCTTTCTTT. Translating it yields CASSQRRVTEAFF.

The J gene is TRBJ2-1, the V gene TRBV5-8; TRBD1 aligns across 9 bases. The germline CDR1 and CDR2 sequences are SGHTS and YDEGEE. The CDR3 is 17 residues long. Losses at the gene ends were 0 bases for V and 1 base for J; bases not matched to a gene: 5. The CDR3 DNA sequence: TGTGCCAGCAGCTTGGCCAGGGGGACAGGGTCCTACAATGAGCAGTTCTTC. It codes for CASSLARGTGSYNEQFF.

The chain has TRBV7-2 and TRBJ2-3; D gene unclear. The germline V gene has CDR1 SGHTA and CDR2 FQGNSA. V shed 5 bases and J shed 0 bases, with 12 bases lying between them. The CDR3 consists of 15 residues. This CDR3 is CASSRPAASTDTQYF. CDR3 DNA sequence: TGTGCCAGCAGCCGCCCGGCGGCTAGCACAGATACGCAGTATTTT.

The chain has TRBV7-6 and TRBJ1-1; TRBD1 is a possible D gene (6 bases). The CDR3 has 14 amino acids. Trimming cost V 6 bases and J 4 bases, with 15 bases left between them. CDR1 and CDR2 from the germline V gene are SGHVS and FNYEAQ. The DNA of the CDR3 is TGTGCCAGCAGTTTACAGGGATGGGGCACTGAAGCTTTCTTT. Protein sequence: CASSLQGWGTEAFF.

The chain is built from TRBV14 and TRBJ1-2; 7 bases fit TRBD1. Germline V gives CDR1 SGHDN, CDR2 FVKESK. After removal of 2 bases from V and 0 bases from J, the junction contained 3 bases not matched to a gene. The CDR3 spans 15 residues. CDR3 bases: TGTGCCAGCAGCCAATTGGACAGGCCTAACTATGGCTACACCTTC. Protein: CASSQLDRPNYGYTF.

This CDR3 reads CAWSVLHRADTQYF. The CDR3 nucleotides read TGTGCCTGGAGTGTACTTCACAGGGCAGATACGCAGTATTTT. This chain links TRBV30 with TRBJ2-3, with a possible D match to TRBD1 (6 bases). V lost 0 bases, J lost 4 bases, and 11 bases lay in between. CDR3 length equals 14 residues. Germline V lookup: CDR1 GTSNPN, CDR2 SVGIG (reference sequence).

The chain employs TRBV6-2 or TRBV6-3 and TRBJ2-7; TRBD2 agrees at 9 bases. V shed 2 bases and J 2 bases; nucleotides not matched to a gene: 7. This CDR3 is built from 16 residues. Germline V CDR1 and CDR2: MNHEY, SVGEGT. In DNA, the CDR3 is TGTGCCAGCAGTTACGGGCCTAGCGGGGCCCCCTACGAGCAGTACTTC. Encoded protein: CASSYGPSGAPYEQYF.

J is TRBJ2-2 and V is TRBV6-5; 9 bases line up with TRBD2. The V gene end was trimmed by 0 bases and the J gene end by 4 bases; junction bases not matched to a gene: 3. The germline gives CDR1 MNHEY, CDR2 SVGAGI. The CDR3 sequence is 16 residues long. CDR3 DNA sequence: TGTGCCAGCAGTTACTCGGCGGGAGGGCCCACCGGGGAGCTGTTTTTT. Its translation: CASSYSAGGPTGELFF.

This clone was seen only once. The V gene is TRBV11-3, the J gene TRBJ2-2, with D hard to call. V dropped 2 bases and J dropped 7 bases, with 8 bases sitting between them. The CDR3 runs to 13 residues. Germline CDR1 and CDR2: SGHNT and YENEEA. Here the CDR3 reads CASSLQSIGELFF. The CDR3 DNA reads as TGTGCCAGCAGCTTACAGTCCATCGGGGAGCTGTTTTTT.

The chain uses TRBV28 and TRBJ1-2, with D uncertain. V lost 6 bases and J 4 bases, leaving 9 bases between the germline ends. The CDR3 is made up of 12 amino acids. Germline V gene data show CDR1 as MDHEN and CDR2 as SYDVKM. This chain's CDR3 is CASSMGSYGYTF. CDR3 DNA sequence: TGTGCCAGCAGCATGGGGAGCTATGGCTACACCTTC.

The table lists this clone with a count of one. This chain uses TRBV29-1 with TRBJ1-1, with no clear D. CDR3 size: 13 residues. V lost 7 bases to trimming and J lost 0 bases, with 12 bases between them. Looked up from germline, CDR1 is SQVTM and CDR2 is ANQGSEA. In nucleotides, the CDR3 is TGCAGCGGCACGGTAAACGTGAACACTGAAGCTTTCTTT. Its translation is CSGTVNVNTEAFF.

The J gene is TRBJ2-7, the V gene TRBV3-1 (or the pseudogene TRBV3-2), with 7 bases aligning to TRBD1. Trimming at V came to 3 bases and at J to 5 bases, leaving 4 bases not matched to a gene. This CDR3 spans 13 amino acids. The germline V gene has CDR1 LGHDT and CDR2 YNNKEL (reference sequence). CDR3 sequence reads: CASSQLTGDEQYF. CDR3 DNA: TGTGCCAGCAGCCAGCTCACAGGGGACGAGCAGTACTTC.